This T cell receptor beta chain is drawn from a study of CD8 T cells in Susac syndrome (dated by TCRdb to the late 2010s). For context, the study as a whole: Of the Susac syndrome patients who were sequenced, roughly 6 had clinically active disease and roughly eight were in clinical remission. At the time of blood withdrawal, Susac syndrome patients were either therapy-naive, taking corticosteroids (with some also receiving IVIg), or on IVIg alone. Whether CD8+ T cell activation and differentiation in Susac syndrome was antigen driven was tested using repertoire sequencing.

Points the paper makes about the study in general: No clonal expansion was detected in the CD4+ T cell repertoire of Susac syndrome patients. The TCR sequencing and HLA analysis was acknowledged to have included a relatively small number of individuals.

RNA was extracted using the RNeasy kit, and about 0.5 to 1 ug of the RNA was reverse transcribed with random hexamers. TCR beta CDR3 regions were amplified with the immunoSEQ multiplex PCR assay covering 54 Vbeta and 13 Jbeta segments. Bias from PCR amplification was corrected by using a synthetic template baseline for primer optimization and for computational correction. In the original analysis: Reads were assigned to V, D and J genes according to IMGT and analyzed in immunoSEQ Analyzer, with only productive sequences retained. Clonality was computed as one minus Shannon entropy normalized by log2 of the number of productive unique sequences. For each patient and control, public and private clones were evaluated within the 100 most prevalent clones. A clone was defined as Susac-specific if it was absent from the healthy and MS cohorts, from roughly 1,000 published viral clones and from other ImmuneACCESS disease sequences. TCRdb reprocessing: public reads trimmed at Q25 with fastp, clones called with MiXCR, in-frame beta chains kept. Every CDR3 protein is listed once, alongside the most common genes and DNA of its rows. Clone size and V and J calls follow TCRdb, not the original study. This sample has some 210,000 distinct CDR3 sequences in its table, and about 95% of those were observed once. Of the sample, approximately 0.15% falls within the top ten clones.

The CDR3 spans 13 residues, from the cysteine through the phenylalanine. Just CDR3 DNA is preserved here, 39 bases in frame from base 1. The germline V gene specifies SGDLS as CDR1 and YYNGEE as CDR2. The junction shows trimming of 4 bases on V and 9 bases on J, plus 14 bases between the germline ends. Peripheral blood CD8+ and CD4+ T cells from healthy donors, Susac syndrome patients and multiple sclerosis patients were profiled using high-throughput TCR beta sequencing. Recently defined diagnostic criteria for definite or probable disease were met by the Susac syndrome patients. Bulk CD8+ and CD4+ T cells were purified magnetically by negative isolation, whereas CD8+ TEMRA cells were enriched by FACS. Blood was drawn into EDTA tubes, processed within 24 hours, and PBMCs were isolated by density gradient centrifugation. PBMCs intended for TCR sequencing were frozen in liquid nitrogen and were later thawed in a 37 degrees C water bath. The sorted or isolated CD4+, CD8+ and CD8+ TEMRA cells had a purity of 90% or higher.

For this clonotype: There is no known antigen for this receptor. No base quality information exists; no much larger clone differs at one position.

The specimen was CD4+ T cells from PBMCs. The receptor chain draws on TRBV9 and TRBJ2-1; the D gene is possibly TRBD2, with 6 bases matching. This receptor was identified in a human donor with Susac syndrome. The DNA sequence reads TGTGCCAGCAGCATGACGACAGCGGGTGAGCAGTTCTTC. Its translation is CASSMTTAGEQFF.